One and the same sample provided the 21 T cell receptor beta chains below, sequenced in a study of Ad26.COV2.S vaccination and SARS-CoV-2 variants. Sequencing used immunoSEQ multiplex PCR; TCRdb keeps in-frame clones, though not all of them. The sample lists 360,000 or so clones; 89% were seen once. This sample's treatment: around 19 received Ad26.COV2.S at low or high dose, single or two shots; 5 received placebo; per-sample allocation not given. Sampling took place 63 days after the first vaccine or placebo injection. The sample was peripheral blood, taken in a trial of Ad26.COV2.S vaccine versus placebo. The receptors originated from a person between 18 and 59 years old who received the Ad26.COV2.S COVID-19 vaccine or a placebo.

This clone was detected only a few times. The chain joins TRBV14 to TRBJ2-7; 9 nucleotides match TRBD1. V shed 3 bases and J 2 bases; nucleotides not matched to a gene: 14. Looked up from germline, CDR1 is SGHDN and CDR2 is FVKESK. This CDR3 is built from 18 residues. The CDR3 protein is CASSHLSGGQGRAYEQYF. The CDR3 DNA reads TGTGCCAGCAGCCATCTCTCGGGGGGACAGGGTAGAGCCTACGAGCAGTACTTC.

This sequence joins TRBV4-1 and TRBJ2-1; TRBD2 aligns across 10 bases. The length of the CDR3 is 15 residues. Trimming took 3 bases from V and 7 from J; bases not matched to a gene: 6. Germline values: CDR1 MGHRA, CDR2 YSYEKL. Written as DNA, the CDR3 is TGCGCCAGCAGCCAGGTCTCTAGCGGGAGTAATGAGCAGTTCTTC. Protein: CASSQVSSGSNEQFF.

The V gene is TRBV30, the J gene TRBJ2-1; D is unresolved. Trimming left V 5 bases short and J 5 bases short, with 13 bases between. The CDR3 is 13 residues long. The germline V gene encodes CDR1 GTSNPN and CDR2 SVGIG (reference sequence). The CDR3 sequence is CAWGSTTNNEQFF. The CDR3 DNA reads as TGTGCCTGGGGTAGCACAACGAACAATGAGCAGTTCTTC. The entire variable domain, with the rest obtained from reference TRBV30 and TRBJ2-1, is as follows: SQTIHQWPATLVQPVGSPLSLECTVEGTSNPNLYWYRQAAGRGLQLLFYSVGIGQISSEVPQNLSASRPQDRQFILSSKKLLLSDSGFYLCAWGSTTNNEQFFGPGTRLTVL.

CDR3 protein: CASRGGSTDTQYF. Here the CDR3 DNA reads TGTGCCAGCCGCGGCGGGAGCACAGATACGCAGTATTTT. This chain links TRBV7-2 with TRBJ2-3, with D possibly TRBD2 on 5 matching bases. Germline CDR1 reads SGHTA; CDR2 reads FQGNSA. The CDR3 totals 13 residues. Trimming removed 8 bases at V and 0 bases at J, with 9 bases between.

V is TRBV10-3 and J is TRBJ2-7; D is unclear. Germline loops: CDR1 ENHRY, CDR2 SYGVKD. This CDR3 is 13 amino acids long. V shed 1 base and J shed 3 bases, with 7 bases lying between them. The CDR3 sequence is CAISELQNYEQYF. Written as DNA, the CDR3 is TGTGCCATCAGTGAGTTACAAAACTACGAGCAGTACTTC.

A remark on this clone: Distinct nucleotide sequences in the sample also encode this CDR3. This chain uses TRBV28 with TRBJ2-7; 8 nucleotides match TRBD1. Germline assignment: CDR1 MDHEN and CDR2 SYDVKM. V dropped 3 bases and J dropped 2; count of bases not matched to a gene: 3. The CDR3 totals 14 residues. This CDR3 reads CASSFGTGAYEQYF. Here the CDR3 DNA reads TGTGCCAGCAGTTTTGGGACAGGAGCCTACGAGCAGTACTTC.

This clone came up a few times. The chain is built from TRBV27 and TRBJ1-4; 8 positions match TRBD1. V lost 10 bases and J lost 4; bases outside the gene matches: 20. From germline, CDR1 is MNHEY and CDR2 SMNVEV (reference sequence). This CDR3 has 18 amino acids. CDR3 sequence (DNA): TGTGCCAATTTAGTCGAGACAGGGGAAGAGGGCTTTAATGAAAAACTGTTTTTT. Residues: CANLVETGEEGFNEKLFF.

V and J are TRBV7-9 and TRBJ1-1; D unclear. Germline loops: CDR1 SEHNR, CDR2 FQNEAQ (reference sequence). Trimming left V 5 bases short and J 1 base short, with 5 bases between. The CDR3 extends over 12 amino acids. The CDR3 DNA is TGTGCCAGCAGCCAAGGGAACACTGAAGCTTTCTTT. Translated, it gives CASSQGNTEAFF.

V usage is TRBV5-4 and J usage is TRBJ1-2; TRBD1 aligns across 7 bases. This CDR3 region has 15 residues. After removal of 4 bases from V and 0 bases from J, the junction contained 6 bases not matched to a gene. Germline V gives CDR1 SGHNT, CDR2 YYREEE (reference sequence). The CDR3 DNA reads TGTGCCAGCAGCCTCGACAGGGCACCTAACTATGGCTACACCTTC. It translates to CASSLDRAPNYGYTF.

This clone showed up just a few times. The chain has TRBV24-1 and TRBJ2-5, with TRBD2 as a possible D gene (6 bases). V was trimmed by 6 bases and J by 3 bases, leaving 7 bases between them. The CDR3 has 12 amino acids. The germline CDR1 and CDR2 sequences are KGHDR and SFDVKD. CDR3 DNA: TGTGCCACCAGTACGGGGGAAGAGACCCAGTACTTC. Encoded protein: CATSTGEETQYF.

This clone was seen a single time. The CDR3: CASSFVGDTQYF. The CDR3 nucleotides read TGTGCCAGCAGCTTTGTGGGGGATACGCAGTATTTT. The chain uses TRBV7-8 and TRBJ2-3; no clear D gene. The CDR3 is 12 amino acids. Between the trimmed V and J ends, which lost 3 bases and 6 bases, there was a span of 7 bases. Germline CDR1 is SGHVS and CDR2 is FQNEAQ.

The chain couples TRBV29-1 to TRBJ2-3; D tentatively fits TRBD1 or TRBD2 (6 bases each). Looked up from germline, CDR1 is SQVTM and CDR2 is ANQGSEA. The CDR3 consists of 12 residues. CDR3 amino acids: CTIRGDTDTQYF. The CDR3 bases are TGCACCATTAGGGGGGATACAGATACGCAGTATTTT.

The V call is TRBV5-1, the J call TRBJ1-1; TRBD1 matches at 7 bases. The CDR3 contains 15 residues. V trimming: 0 bases; J trimming: 6 bases; junction bases outside the gene matches: 8. Germline CDR1 is SGHRS and CDR2 is YFSETQ. The CDR3, as DNA: TGCGCCAGCAGCTTGGGGCGGGCCAGGGGGGCTGAAGCTTTCTTT. This encodes CASSLGRARGAEAFF. Complete variable domain (other parts from reference TRBV5-1 and TRBJ1-1): KAGVTQTPRYLIKTRGQQVTLSCSPISGHRSVSWYQQTPGQGLQFLFEYFSETQRNKGNFPGRFSGRQFSNSRSEMNVSTLELGDSALYLCASSLGRARGAEAFFGQGTRLTVV.

V gene TRBV20-1 combines with J gene TRBJ1-2, with D unresolved. Germline loops: CDR1 DFQATT, CDR2 SNEGSKA (reference sequence). The CDR3 contains 11 residues. The CDR3 DNA reads as TGCAGGGCCGGAGACGGATATGGCTACACCTTC. This gives the protein CRAGDGYGYTF.

J is TRBJ1-1 and V is TRBV15, with TRBD1 as a possible D gene (5 bases). This CDR3 spans 15 amino acids. V lost 0 bases and J 6 bases, leaving 14 bases between the germline ends. Germline loops: CDR1 LNHNV, CDR2 YYDKDF (reference sequence). In DNA, the CDR3 is TGTGCCACCAGCAGAGAAATGGGGGTTGGCGCTGAAGCTTTCTTT. Residues: CATSREMGVGAEAFF.

The V gene is TRBV5-4, the J gene TRBJ2-1; TRBD2 might be the D (5 bases). The CDR3 runs 15 residues. Germline V CDR1 and CDR2: SGHNT, YYREEE (reference sequence). V was pared by 0 bases and J by 2 bases, with 9 bases between. For the CDR3, the DNA is TGTGCCAGCAGCTTGGTCACCGGGACCTACAATGAGCAGTTCTTC. Translated: CASSLVTGTYNEQFF.

The rearrangement uses TRBV5-1 and TRBJ2-5; 13 bases agree with TRBD2. Germline V gene lookup returns CDR1 SGHRS and CDR2 YFSETQ. With 3 bases clipped from V and 2 bases from J, the junction kept 10 bases outside the gene matches. The length of the CDR3 is 18 residues. The CDR3 protein is CASSSRTSGRIIQETQYF. CDR3 sequence (DNA): TGCGCCAGCAGCTCAAGGACTAGCGGGAGAATTATACAAGAGACCCAGTACTTC.

For this clone: Other DNA sequences of this sample code for an identical CDR3. The chain has TRBV7-9 and TRBJ2-2; 9 nucleotides match TRBD2. Germline lookup yields CDR1 SEHNR and CDR2 FQNEAQ (reference sequence). V gave up 1 base and J gave up 5 bases; unmatched junction bases: 2. The CDR3 is 15 residues long. In DNA form, the CDR3 reads TGTGCCAGCAGCTTAGGGCTAGCGGGGACCGGGGAGCTGTTTTTT. It codes for CASSLGLAGTGELFF. Looking up the rest from reference TRBV7-9 and TRBJ2-2 gives the full variable domain: DTGVSQNPRHKITKRGQNVTFRCDPISEHNRLYWYRQTLGQGPEFLTYFQNEAQLEKSRLLSDRFSAERPKGSFSTLEIQRTEQGDSAMYLCASSLGLAGTGELFFGEGSRLTVL.

This chain links TRBV7-9 with TRBJ2-1, with D unclear. The CDR3 covers 14 residues. Trimming took off 5 bases at V and 2 bases at J, with 10 bases between the two ends. Looked up from germline, CDR1 is SEHNR and CDR2 is FQNEAQ (reference sequence). The CDR3 DNA follows: TGTGCCAGCAGCCCTAGAATGGCCTACAATGAGCAGTTCTTC. It yields the protein CASSPRMAYNEQFF.

This chain connects TRBV20-1 to TRBJ2-4; tentatively, D is TRBD2 (6 bases). CDR1 is DFQATT and CDR2 is SNEGSKA in the germline V gene (reference sequence). The CDR3 is made up of 11 amino acids. Trimming removed 0 bases at V and 14 bases at J, with 11 bases between. CDR3 nucleotides: TGCAGTGCTAGAGAAGAGCGGAGGGAGTACTTC. As protein: CSAREERREYF.

The J gene is TRBJ2-5, the V gene TRBV5-4; either TRBD1 or TRBD2 may fit D (6 bases each). V was clipped by 5 bases and J by 1 base, with 18 bases between them. Per the germline V gene, CDR1 is SGHNT and CDR2 is YYREEE (reference sequence). The CDR3 has 16 residues. The CDR3 DNA follows: TGTGCCAGCAGTCCTGCGACGGGGGCGGTCCAAGAGACCCAGTACTTC. This encodes CASSPATGAVQETQYF.